Listed below are T cell receptor beta chains from one sample, sequenced in a study of PD-L1 blockade in urothelial cancer. Sequencing used immunoSEQ multiplex PCR; TCRdb keeps in-frame clones, though not all of them. The profile covers 53,000 or so clones, with 70% to 90% appearing a single time and roughly 17% taken by the ten largest. Sequenced here: PBMCs, sampled around atezolizumab (anti-PD-L1) treatment. These receptors all come from a man between 60 and 70 years old with urothelial cancer. CDR3s include the opening cysteine and the closing phenylalanine or tryptophan. Each record gives: V gene, CDR3 length, CDR3 protein.

>TRBV11-1|13
CASSSPRGDTIYF
>TRBV4-1|17
CASSQDRDIPNKGGYTF
>TRBV21-1|16
CASSKACERGFGTQYF
>TRBV30|15
CAWRRRTGVRETQYF
>TRBV9|17
CASSEGGGRTSSYEQYF
>TRBV19|14
CASSMSIMNTEAFF
>TRBV7-9|15
CASSLAPPQGYGYTF
>TRBV6-4|14
CASSQQAQGSEQFF
>TRBV18|14
CASSQKQGSGELFF
>TRBV29-1|11
CSVESSYGYTF
>TRBV6-1|15
CASVKNTQGWETQYF
>TRBV7-2|16
CASSREMGLTNQPQHF
>TRBV27|14
CASRRGQRMGEQYF
>TRBV7-8|16
CASSNGGGMGTGELFF
>TRBV5-6|19
CASSFLPGLAGAERNEQFF
>TRBV7-9|15
CASSLGAGTTDTQYF
>TRBV7-8|17
CASSLIASGGVTNEQFF
>TRBV4-1|15
CASSQPGQGSYEQYF
>TRBV28|13
CASLLPGVNEQFF
>TRBV29-1|12
CSVVSQPYEQYF
>TRBV11-2|15
CASSLVGRGRFEQYF
>TRBV29-1|14
CSVEPAGGQETQYF
>TRBV7-9|16
CASSPLRLSVAPEAFF
>TRBV7-8|15
CASSLASSGRGEQYF
>TRBV29-1|9
CSGGVEAFF
>TRBV6-6|12
CASSRNFYEQYF
>TRBV30|14
CAWSPAGGRLTQYF
>TRBV5-1|15
CASSQISGRIYEQYF
>TRBV6-5|15
CASKRTDGRGGELFF
>TRBV10-2|14
CAGSPILSTDTQYF
>TRBV4-3|14
CASSQDDGDNEQFF
>TRBV5-4|14
CASSAPQGNYGYTF
>TRBV2|15
CASSPNGGAGYGYTF
>TRBV19|13
CASTPTITDTQYF
>TRBV30|16
CAWSRTGTGGLREQYF
>TRBV6-6|16
CASSYSGQGIGGELFF
>TRBV5-1|15
CASSWRGQVTEKLFF
>TRBV19|14
CASSWGQGNYGYTF
>TRBV30|19
CAWMVELTLSAEANYGYTF
>TRBV11-2|13
CASSLGLGDTQYF
>TRBV30|17
CAWSPGLAGGPGDTQYF
>TRBV5-1|14
CASSLGDYQETQYF
>TRBV28|15
CASSFRVTVTGELFF
>TRBV12-5|13
CASAFGTAYGYTF
>TRBV4-1|15
CASSQRPSGSYEQYF
>TRBV6-4|14
CASSEAGGTYEQFF
>TRBV6-1|14
CASSPGGDRTEAFF
>TRBV19|14
CASSIEGGYNEQFF
>TRBV2|15
CASSETGVAAGELFF
>TRBV20-1|11
CSADRNYGYTF
>TRBV6-5|14
CASRSGSTSYEQYF
>TRBV6-1|10
CASKSETQYF
>TRBV4-3|14
CASSPGGPSNEQFF
>TRBV19|16
CASNPFRDRDTDTQYF
>TRBV28|15
CASSPTGTRAHTQYF